Described below is a single T cell receptor beta chain sequence and its context. Antigen: not known. Germline V gene lookup returns CDR1 MGHRA and CDR2 YSYEKL. The junction had 4 bases not matched to a gene; V was cut back by 1 base and J by 4 bases. The CDR3 is made up of 15 amino acids. The sample comes from a study of cytomegalovirus exposure and HLA in healthy donors. The overall study: Unique TCR beta sequences numbering approximately 120 million came from 190 million or so T cells in an earlier analysis. Falling in the Caucasian-associated ancestry cluster were roughly 80% of approximately 410 genotyped donors.

Primers included in the PCR were 60 Vbeta and 13 Jbeta primers. Per the original methods: Unique TCR beta chains totaled about 78 million in a later count, with around 10 million of them shared. Sequencing was performed with immunoSEQ multiplex PCR; in TCRdb, only in-frame clones are kept and a portion is missing. Clonal size and the V and J genes are those of that table, whereas D and trimming came from the DNA. The sample consists of 100,000 or so clones, about 69% of them appearing once. Whole-study results and caveats: Earlier analysis found most TCR beta V segments productive about 90% or about 30% of the time.

The chain recombines TRBV4-1 with TRBJ2-5, with 9 bases aligning to TRBD2. This receptor was obtained from a human donor in good health. The sample taken for sequencing was PBMCs. The CDR3 nucleotides read TGCGCCAGCAGCCAAGGTAGCGGGAGCGGAGAGACCCAGTACTTC. Translated: CASSQGSGSGETQYF.